These 28 T cell receptor beta chains were all obtained from the same sample, sequenced in a study of blood T cell repertoires in COVID-19 (TCRdb year 2020). Library generation was performed with the immunoSEQ multiplex PCR assay. TCRdb retrieved this table from immuneACCESS and kept in-frame rearrangements only. Not all clones are present; in checked studies, unresolved V genes account for under half, and no reason is known for the remainder. The sample table shows 95,000 to 150,000 clones, and about 80% are seen once. 3.8% of the sample is in the top ten clones. Sequencing was done on a sample of peripheral blood. The source is a woman aged 45-65 years with acute or convalescent COVID-19.

V gene TRBV25-1 combines with J gene TRBJ1-3, with D maybe TRBD1 (5 bases). V was cut by 7 bases and J by 4 bases, with 14 bases left in between. Germline V lookup: CDR1 MGHDK, CDR2 SYGVNS. The CDR3 totals 14 residues. DNA for the CDR3: TGTGCCAGCAAACAAACGGAGGGGGGAAACACCATATATTTT. Translating it yields CASKQTEGGNTIYF.

V gene TRBV6-5 combines with J gene TRBJ2-7; 8 bases fit TRBD1. From germline, CDR1 is MNHEY and CDR2 SVGAGI. This CDR3 spans 13 amino acids. The J segment lost 5 bases and the V segment lost 5 bases, leaving 5 bases of the junction unmatched. This CDR3 is CASSRGQGNEQYF. The CDR3 DNA follows: TGTGCCAGCAGTAGAGGACAGGGCAACGAGCAGTACTTC.

V usage is TRBV5-4 and J usage is TRBJ1-4; 12 bases agree with TRBD1. This CDR3 has 17 residues. With 4 bases clipped from V and 5 bases from J, the junction kept 9 bases outside the gene matches. Germline V CDR1 and CDR2: SGHNT, YYREEE (reference sequence). The CDR3 sequence is CASSPTGTGGLNEKLFF. The CDR3 DNA is TGTGCCAGCAGCCCTACCGGGACAGGGGGCTTGAATGAAAAACTGTTTTTT.

The V gene is TRBV7-2, the J gene TRBJ1-6; no definite D call. The CDR3 is made up of 15 amino acids. CDR1 is SGHTA, CDR2 FQGNSA, per germline. Trimming cost V 8 bases and J 0 bases, with 11 bases left between them. The CDR3 here is CASSTPSSYNSPLHF. The CDR3 DNA reads TGTGCCAGCTCCACCCCCAGCTCCTATAATTCACCCCTCCACTTT.

The gene calls are TRBV5-4 and TRBJ1-5, with 8 bases fitting TRBD1. This CDR3 spans 13 amino acids. V lost 5 bases and J lost 7; bases outside the gene matches: 5. Germline V CDR1 and CDR2: SGHNT, YYREEE (reference sequence). CDR3 sequence: CASSNRGEQPQHF. CDR3 bases: TGTGCCAGCAGTAACAGGGGGGAACAGCCCCAGCATTTT.

This chain connects TRBV28 to TRBJ1-2; 8 bases are a match to TRBD1. Germline V lookup: CDR1 MDHEN, CDR2 SYDVKM. V lost 6 bases to trimming and J lost 6 bases; unmatched junction nucleotides: 9. The CDR3 consists of 14 residues. The CDR3 bases are TGTGCCAGCAGCGGGACAGGTTGGGTCGATGGCTACACCTTC. Translating it yields CASSGTGWVDGYTF.

Concerning this clone: This sample also contains other DNA sequences that code for the same CDR3. The chain uses TRBV7-2 and TRBJ2-1; D is ambiguous. CDR1 and CDR2 from the germline V gene are SGHTA and FQGNSA. This CDR3 has 14 residues. V gave up 1 base and J gave up 0 bases, with 4 bases separating them. The CDR3 nucleotides read TGTGCCAGCAGCTTAGTGGCCTCCTACAATGAGCAGTTCTTC. This gives the protein CASSLVASYNEQFF.

This chain joins TRBV6-5 and TRBJ2-1; 9 nucleotides match TRBD1. The CDR3 is 14 amino acids. V lost 5 bases and J lost 8; bases outside the gene matches: 7. Germline V gene sequence: CDR1 MNHEY, CDR2 SVGAGI. Here the CDR3 DNA reads TGTGCCAGCAGTACCGGGACAGGGCTCGATGAGCAGTTCTTC. This gives the protein CASSTGTGLDEQFF.

The chain joins TRBV27 to TRBJ2-1; D is unresolved. The germline V gene has CDR1 MNHEY and CDR2 SMNVEV (reference sequence). The CDR3 spans 14 residues. V dropped 6 bases and J dropped 3 bases, with 12 bases sitting between them. The CDR3 bases are TGTGCCAGCAGCCCTCAGGCTCACTACAATGAGCAGTTCTTC. It yields the protein CASSPQAHYNEQFF.

The J gene is TRBJ1-2, the V gene TRBV4-1, with 10 bases matching TRBD1. Per the germline V gene, CDR1 is MGHRA and CDR2 is YSYEKL. Germline trimming cut 1 base from V and 2 bases from J; bases unmatched to any gene: 4. The CDR3 has 16 residues. CDR3 sequence reads: CASSQGDRGANYGYTF. CDR3 nucleotide sequence: TGCGCCAGCAGCCAAGGGGACAGGGGTGCCAACTATGGCTACACCTTC.

The rearrangement joins TRBV4-1 to TRBJ1-5; D unclear. V lost 4 bases, J lost 6 bases, and 13 bases lay in between. In germline, CDR1 is MGHRA, CDR2 YSYEKL. The CDR3 extends over 14 amino acids. CDR3 in DNA: TGCGCCAGCAGCCCTGATTGGAGAGCTCAGCCCCAGCATTTT. Translated, it gives CASSPDWRAQPQHF.

A remark on this clone: Other DNA sequences within the sample encode an identical CDR3. The rearrangement links TRBV5-1 to TRBJ2-5, with 11 bases that match TRBD2. V lost 4 bases, J lost 4 bases, and 6 bases stayed unmatched. CDR3 length: 15 residues. CDR1 SGHRS and CDR2 YFSETQ come from the germline V gene. In nucleotides, the CDR3 is TGCGCCAGCAGCCGGGGAACTAGCGGGGGAGAGACCCAGTACTTC. The encoded protein is CASSRGTSGGETQYF.

This clone is a singleton in its sample. V and J are TRBV5-1 and TRBJ2-7; 8 nucleotides agree with TRBD2. The germline V gene encodes CDR1 SGHRS and CDR2 YFSETQ. Trimming took 4 bases from V and 2 from J; bases not matched to a gene: 5. The CDR3 sequence is 14 residues long. CDR3 residues: CASSITSGAYEQYF. CDR3 coding DNA: TGCGCCAGCAGCATAACTAGCGGAGCCTACGAGCAGTACTTC.

Here the CDR3 reads CASRKGRLSSYEQYF. In nucleotides, the CDR3 is TGTGCCAGCAGAAAAGGCAGGTTAAGCTCCTACGAGCAGTACTTC. The chain couples TRBV6-5 to TRBJ2-7, with D unresolved. The ends were cut back, 6 bases at V and 0 bases at J, with 15 bases in the middle. There are 15 residues in the CDR3. Germline V gives CDR1 MNHEY, CDR2 SVGAGI.

Written as DNA, the CDR3 is TGTGCCAGCAGTGGGACAAACACCGGGGAGCTGTTTTTT. Protein product: CASSGTNTGELFF. The chain uses TRBV6-4 and TRBJ2-2; tentatively, D is TRBD1 (5 bases). The V and J ends lost 4 bases and 2 bases respectively, with 5 bases between them. Germline V lookup: CDR1 MRHNA, CDR2 SNTAGT. The CDR3 contains 13 residues.

This clone has a single count. The rearrangement links TRBV7-3 to TRBJ2-1, with 9 bases aligning to TRBD2. The CDR3 is made up of 15 amino acids. Germline V gene lookup returns CDR1 SGHTA and CDR2 FQGTGA. V shed 5 bases, J shed 4 bases, and the junction held 6 bases outside the gene matches. The CDR3 DNA reads TGTGCCAGCAGCCACAGCGGGGGGCCTTACAATGAGCAGTTCTTC. Translating gives CASSHSGGPYNEQFF.

The chain joins TRBV2 to TRBJ1-6, with TRBD1 identical over 8 bases. The CDR3 runs to 14 residues. Germline assignment: CDR1 SNHLY and CDR2 FYNNEI. The V and J ends lost 8 bases and 9 bases, in that order; junction bases with no gene match: 9. DNA of the CDR3: TGTGCCAGCCATATACAGGGGGGTAGTTCACCCCTCCACTTT. Translating it yields CASHIQGGSSPLHF. The full variable domain, in which reference TRBV2 and TRBJ1-6 provide the parts outside the CDR3, is EPEVTQTPSHQVTQMGQEVILRCVPISNHLYFYWYRQILGQKVEFLVSFYNNEISEKSEIFDDQFSVERPDGSNFTLKIRSTKLEDSAMYFCASHIQGGSSPLHFGNGTRLTVT.

The chain has TRBV7-9 and TRBJ1-5; unclear D gene. This CDR3 comprises 17 residues. Trimming stripped 4 bases from V and 2 bases from J, with 18 bases between. The V gene's germline CDR1 is SEHNR and CDR2 FQNEAQ (reference sequence). CDR3 sequence (DNA): TGTGCCAGCAGCTCCACCCTCCTTCGGAGGGGCAATCAGCCCCAGCATTTT. It yields the protein CASSSTLLRRGNQPQHF.

V gene TRBV9 combines with J gene TRBJ2-5; TRBD2 agrees at 8 bases. Germline-derived CDR1 and CDR2 are SGDLS and YYNGEE. This CDR3 contains 15 residues. V lost 0 bases, J lost 3 bases, and 4 bases stayed unmatched. In nucleotides, the CDR3 is TGTGCCAGCAGCGTAGCGGGGGGGCCCGAAGAGACCCAGTACTTC. Amino acid sequence: CASSVAGGPEETQYF.

V is TRBV27 and J is TRBJ1-2; TRBD1 matches at 8 bases. This CDR3 contains 16 residues. Germline V gives CDR1 MNHEY, CDR2 SMNVEV (reference sequence). Losses at the gene ends were 4 bases for V and 7 bases for J; bases not matched to a gene: 14. CDR3 protein: CASSSGYRGKFSGYTF. In DNA, the CDR3 is TGTGCCAGCAGTTCGGGATACAGGGGGAAGTTCTCTGGCTACACCTTC.

V gene TRBV9 combines with J gene TRBJ2-1, with TRBD2 identical over 8 bases. Germline-derived CDR1 and CDR2 are SGDLS and YYNGEE. The CDR3 has 16 residues. V was pared by 4 bases and J by 4 bases, with 10 bases of the junction left unmatched. CDR3: CASSLTSGGPYNEQFF. CDR3 nucleotides: TGTGCCAGCAGCTTAACCAGCGGGGGACCTTACAATGAGCAGTTCTTC.

The J gene is TRBJ2-7, the V gene TRBV18, with 8 bases fitting TRBD1. V was clipped by 3 bases and J by 2 bases; unmatched bases: 6. Germline assignment: CDR1 KGHSH and CDR2 LQKENI. CDR3 length: 15 residues. The CDR3 DNA sequence: TGTGCCAGCTCACCGGCGACAGGGGAAACCTACGAGCAGTACTTC. This translates into CASSPATGETYEQYF.

The chain combines TRBV7-6 with TRBJ2-1; the D is unclear. The CDR3 length is 13 residues. Germline V lookup: CDR1 SGHVS, CDR2 FNYEAQ. V dropped 5 bases and J dropped 0 bases, with 5 bases sitting between them. In nucleotides, the CDR3 is TGTGCCAGCAGCCTTAGCTCCTACAATGAGCAGTTCTTC. Translation gives CASSLSSYNEQFF. The entire variable domain, with the rest obtained from reference TRBV7-6 and TRBJ2-1, is as follows: GAGVSQSPRYKVTKRGQDVALRCDPISGHVSLYWYRQALGQGPEFLTYFNYEAQQDKSGLPNDRFSAERPEGSISTLTIQRTEQRDSAMYRCASSLSSYNEQFFGPGTRLTVL.

The chain uses TRBV10-2 and TRBJ2-7, with 9 nucleotides matching TRBD2. This CDR3 has 13 amino acids. The V gene end was trimmed by 8 bases and the J gene end by 3 bases; junction bases not matched to a gene: 5. Germline V gene sequence: CDR1 WSHSY, CDR2 SAAADI. CDR3 region: CASVAGGRYEQYF. The CDR3 region has the DNA TGCGCCAGCGTTGCGGGGGGGCGCTACGAGCAGTACTTC.

This chain uses TRBV7-9 with TRBJ1-3, with D tentatively TRBD1 (5 bases). Germline loops: CDR1 SEHNR, CDR2 FQNEAQ (reference sequence). This CDR3 spans 14 amino acids. V dropped 6 bases and J dropped 0 bases, with 9 bases sitting between them. CDR3: CASRTDSSGNTIYF. The CDR3 bases are TGTGCCAGCAGAACTGACAGCTCTGGAAACACCATATATTTT.

This clone was detected ten times or more. CDR3 sequence reads: CASGGRGFTYEQYF. In DNA form, the CDR3 reads TGTGCCAGCGGAGGGAGGGGCTTCACCTACGAGCAGTACTTC. The chain joins TRBV6-5 to TRBJ2-7, with 7 bases fitting TRBD2. The junction had 9 bases not matched to a gene; V was cut back by 8 bases and J by 2 bases. In germline, CDR1 is MNHEY, CDR2 SVGAGI. This CDR3 has 14 amino acids.

The rearrangement links TRBV27 to TRBJ2-1, with 8 bases lining up with TRBD2. The length of the CDR3 is 13 residues. After removal of 6 bases from V and 4 bases from J, the junction contained 2 bases not matched to a gene. Germline assignment: CDR1 MNHEY and CDR2 SMNVEV (reference sequence). The CDR3 DNA follows: TGTGCCAGCAGCGGGAGGGATTACAATGAGCAGTTCTTC. It specifies CASSGRDYNEQFF.

CDR3 nucleotide sequence: TGTGCCAGCAGTGGGACAGGGAGGAGCACTGAAGCTTTCTTT. Protein sequence: CASSGTGRSTEAFF. V usage is TRBV2 and J usage is TRBJ1-1; the match to TRBD1 covers 8 bases. V dropped 4 bases and J dropped 4; count of bases not matched to a gene: 5. From germline, CDR1 is SNHLY and CDR2 FYNNEI. This CDR3 is built from 14 residues.